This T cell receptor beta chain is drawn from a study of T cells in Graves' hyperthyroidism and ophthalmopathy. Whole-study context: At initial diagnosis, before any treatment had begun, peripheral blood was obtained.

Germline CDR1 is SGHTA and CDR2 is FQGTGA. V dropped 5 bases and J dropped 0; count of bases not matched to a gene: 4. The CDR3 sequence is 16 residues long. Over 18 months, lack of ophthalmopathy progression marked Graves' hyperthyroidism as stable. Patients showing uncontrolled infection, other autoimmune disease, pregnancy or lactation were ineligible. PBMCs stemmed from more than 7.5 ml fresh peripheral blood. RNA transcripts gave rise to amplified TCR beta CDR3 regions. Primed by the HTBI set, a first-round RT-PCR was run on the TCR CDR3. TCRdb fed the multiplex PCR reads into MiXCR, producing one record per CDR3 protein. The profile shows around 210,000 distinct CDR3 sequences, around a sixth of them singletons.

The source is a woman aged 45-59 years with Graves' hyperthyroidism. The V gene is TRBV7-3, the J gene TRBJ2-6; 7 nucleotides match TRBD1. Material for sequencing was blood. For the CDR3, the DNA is TGTGCCAGCAGCCGGGACAGTGTCTCTGGGGCCAACGTCCTGACTTTC. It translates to CASSRDSVSGANVLTF.